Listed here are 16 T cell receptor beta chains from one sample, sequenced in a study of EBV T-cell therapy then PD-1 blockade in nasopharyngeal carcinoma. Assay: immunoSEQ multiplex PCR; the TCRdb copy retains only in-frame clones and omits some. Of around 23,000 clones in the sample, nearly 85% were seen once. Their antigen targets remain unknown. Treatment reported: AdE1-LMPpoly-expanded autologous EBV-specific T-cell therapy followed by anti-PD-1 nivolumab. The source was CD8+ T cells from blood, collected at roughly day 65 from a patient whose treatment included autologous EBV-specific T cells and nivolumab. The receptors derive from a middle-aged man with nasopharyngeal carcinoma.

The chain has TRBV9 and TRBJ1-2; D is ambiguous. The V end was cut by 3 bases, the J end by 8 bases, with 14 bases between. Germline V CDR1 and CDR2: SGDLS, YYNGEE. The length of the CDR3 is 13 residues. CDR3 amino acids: CASSEQRVRGYTF. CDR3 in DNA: TGTGCCAGCAGCGAACAAAGGGTTAGGGGCTACACCTTC.

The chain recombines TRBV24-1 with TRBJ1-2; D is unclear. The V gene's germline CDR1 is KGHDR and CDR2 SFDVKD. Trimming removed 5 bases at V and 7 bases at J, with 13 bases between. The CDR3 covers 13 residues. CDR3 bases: TGTGCCACCAGTGGAGCGGACGCGCTTGGCTACACCTTC. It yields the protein CATSGADALGYTF.

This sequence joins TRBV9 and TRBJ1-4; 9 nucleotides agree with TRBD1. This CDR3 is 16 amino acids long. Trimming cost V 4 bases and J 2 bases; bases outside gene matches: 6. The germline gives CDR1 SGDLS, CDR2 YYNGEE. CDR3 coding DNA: TGTGCCAGCAGCACAGGGGGCGCGGTGACTAATGAAAAACTGTTTTTT. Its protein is CASSTGGAVTNEKLFF.

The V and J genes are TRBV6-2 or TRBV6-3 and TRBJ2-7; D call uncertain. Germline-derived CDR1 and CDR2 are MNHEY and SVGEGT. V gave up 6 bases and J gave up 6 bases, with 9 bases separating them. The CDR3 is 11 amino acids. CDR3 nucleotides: TGTGCCAGCAGCCCCTTCATCGAGCAGTACTTC. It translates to CASSPFIEQYF.

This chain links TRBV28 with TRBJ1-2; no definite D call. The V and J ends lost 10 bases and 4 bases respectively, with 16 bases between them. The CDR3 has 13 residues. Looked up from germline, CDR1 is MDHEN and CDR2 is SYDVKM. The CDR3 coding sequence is TGTGCCATCCACGACGGAGACTTCTATGGCTACACCTTC. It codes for CAIHDGDFYGYTF.

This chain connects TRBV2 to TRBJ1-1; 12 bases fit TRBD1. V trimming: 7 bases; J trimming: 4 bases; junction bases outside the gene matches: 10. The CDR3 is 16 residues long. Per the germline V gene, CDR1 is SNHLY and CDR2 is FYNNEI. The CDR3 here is CASIGRDRGRSTEAFF. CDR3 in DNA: TGTGCCAGCATCGGCCGGGACAGGGGGCGTAGCACTGAAGCTTTCTTT.

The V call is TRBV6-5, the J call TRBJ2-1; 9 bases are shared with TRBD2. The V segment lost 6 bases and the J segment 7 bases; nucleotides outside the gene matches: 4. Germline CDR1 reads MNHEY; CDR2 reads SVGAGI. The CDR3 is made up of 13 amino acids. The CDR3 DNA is TGTGCCAGCAGGAGCGGGGGGAAGAATGAGCAGTTCTTC. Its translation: CASRSGGKNEQFF.

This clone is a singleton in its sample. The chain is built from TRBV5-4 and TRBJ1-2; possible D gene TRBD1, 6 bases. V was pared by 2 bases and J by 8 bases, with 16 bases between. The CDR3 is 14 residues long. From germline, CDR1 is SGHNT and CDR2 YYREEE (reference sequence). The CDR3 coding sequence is TGTGCCAGCAGCTTATCAGGGGTAGGATGGGGCTACACCTTC. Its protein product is CASSLSGVGWGYTF.

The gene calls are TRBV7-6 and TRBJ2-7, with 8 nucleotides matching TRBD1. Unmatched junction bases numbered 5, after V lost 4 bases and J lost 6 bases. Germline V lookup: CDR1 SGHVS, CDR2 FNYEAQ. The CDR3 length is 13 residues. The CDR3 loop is CASSSGGRGEQYF. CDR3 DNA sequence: TGTGCCAGCAGCTCAGGGGGCCGTGGCGAGCAGTACTTC.

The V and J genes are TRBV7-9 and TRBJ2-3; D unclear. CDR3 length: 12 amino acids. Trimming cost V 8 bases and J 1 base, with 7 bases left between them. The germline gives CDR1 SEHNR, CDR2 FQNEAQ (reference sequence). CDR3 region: CASHWGTDTQYF. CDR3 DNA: TGTGCCAGCCACTGGGGCACAGATACGCAGTATTTT.

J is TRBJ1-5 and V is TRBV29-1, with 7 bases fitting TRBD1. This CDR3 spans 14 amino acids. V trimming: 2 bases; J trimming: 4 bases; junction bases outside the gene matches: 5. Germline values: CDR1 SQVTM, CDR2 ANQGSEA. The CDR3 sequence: CSVETGVGNQPQHF. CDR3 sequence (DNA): TGCAGCGTTGAAACAGGGGTAGGGAATCAGCCCCAGCATTTT.

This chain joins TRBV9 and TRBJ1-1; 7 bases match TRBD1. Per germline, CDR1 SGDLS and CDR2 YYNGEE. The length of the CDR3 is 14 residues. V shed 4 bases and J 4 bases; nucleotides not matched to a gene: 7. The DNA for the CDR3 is TGTGCCAGCAGCTTAGCAGGGGGGGTCACTGAAGCTTTCTTT. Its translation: CASSLAGGVTEAFF.

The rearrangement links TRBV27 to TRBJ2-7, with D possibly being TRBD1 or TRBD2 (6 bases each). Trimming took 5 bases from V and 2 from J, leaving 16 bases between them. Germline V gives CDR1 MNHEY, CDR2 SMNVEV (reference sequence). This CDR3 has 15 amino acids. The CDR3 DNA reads TGTGCCAGCAGTCAAGGGGGGACTTTTCCCTACGAGCAGTACTTC. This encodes CASSQGGTFPYEQYF.

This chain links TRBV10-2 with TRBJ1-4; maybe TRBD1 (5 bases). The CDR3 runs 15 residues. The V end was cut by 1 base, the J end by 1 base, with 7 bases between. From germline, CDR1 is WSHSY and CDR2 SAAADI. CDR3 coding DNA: TGCGCCAGCAGTGAGTTTGGGGGAACTAATGAAAAACTGTTTTTT. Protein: CASSEFGGTNEKLFF.

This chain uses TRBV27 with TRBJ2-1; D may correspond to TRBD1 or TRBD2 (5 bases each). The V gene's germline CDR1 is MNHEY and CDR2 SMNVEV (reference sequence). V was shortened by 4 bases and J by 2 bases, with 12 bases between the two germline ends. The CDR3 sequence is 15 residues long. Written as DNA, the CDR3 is TGTGCCAGCAGTTCCGGGGCCAGGGCCTACAATGAGCAGTTCTTC. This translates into CASSSGARAYNEQFF.

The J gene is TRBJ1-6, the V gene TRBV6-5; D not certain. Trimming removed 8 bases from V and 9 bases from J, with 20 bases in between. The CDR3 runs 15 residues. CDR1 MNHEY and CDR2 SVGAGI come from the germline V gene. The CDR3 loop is CASEMGGVRSSPLHF. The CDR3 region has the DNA TGTGCCAGCGAAATGGGTGGAGTGAGAAGTTCACCCCTCCACTTT.